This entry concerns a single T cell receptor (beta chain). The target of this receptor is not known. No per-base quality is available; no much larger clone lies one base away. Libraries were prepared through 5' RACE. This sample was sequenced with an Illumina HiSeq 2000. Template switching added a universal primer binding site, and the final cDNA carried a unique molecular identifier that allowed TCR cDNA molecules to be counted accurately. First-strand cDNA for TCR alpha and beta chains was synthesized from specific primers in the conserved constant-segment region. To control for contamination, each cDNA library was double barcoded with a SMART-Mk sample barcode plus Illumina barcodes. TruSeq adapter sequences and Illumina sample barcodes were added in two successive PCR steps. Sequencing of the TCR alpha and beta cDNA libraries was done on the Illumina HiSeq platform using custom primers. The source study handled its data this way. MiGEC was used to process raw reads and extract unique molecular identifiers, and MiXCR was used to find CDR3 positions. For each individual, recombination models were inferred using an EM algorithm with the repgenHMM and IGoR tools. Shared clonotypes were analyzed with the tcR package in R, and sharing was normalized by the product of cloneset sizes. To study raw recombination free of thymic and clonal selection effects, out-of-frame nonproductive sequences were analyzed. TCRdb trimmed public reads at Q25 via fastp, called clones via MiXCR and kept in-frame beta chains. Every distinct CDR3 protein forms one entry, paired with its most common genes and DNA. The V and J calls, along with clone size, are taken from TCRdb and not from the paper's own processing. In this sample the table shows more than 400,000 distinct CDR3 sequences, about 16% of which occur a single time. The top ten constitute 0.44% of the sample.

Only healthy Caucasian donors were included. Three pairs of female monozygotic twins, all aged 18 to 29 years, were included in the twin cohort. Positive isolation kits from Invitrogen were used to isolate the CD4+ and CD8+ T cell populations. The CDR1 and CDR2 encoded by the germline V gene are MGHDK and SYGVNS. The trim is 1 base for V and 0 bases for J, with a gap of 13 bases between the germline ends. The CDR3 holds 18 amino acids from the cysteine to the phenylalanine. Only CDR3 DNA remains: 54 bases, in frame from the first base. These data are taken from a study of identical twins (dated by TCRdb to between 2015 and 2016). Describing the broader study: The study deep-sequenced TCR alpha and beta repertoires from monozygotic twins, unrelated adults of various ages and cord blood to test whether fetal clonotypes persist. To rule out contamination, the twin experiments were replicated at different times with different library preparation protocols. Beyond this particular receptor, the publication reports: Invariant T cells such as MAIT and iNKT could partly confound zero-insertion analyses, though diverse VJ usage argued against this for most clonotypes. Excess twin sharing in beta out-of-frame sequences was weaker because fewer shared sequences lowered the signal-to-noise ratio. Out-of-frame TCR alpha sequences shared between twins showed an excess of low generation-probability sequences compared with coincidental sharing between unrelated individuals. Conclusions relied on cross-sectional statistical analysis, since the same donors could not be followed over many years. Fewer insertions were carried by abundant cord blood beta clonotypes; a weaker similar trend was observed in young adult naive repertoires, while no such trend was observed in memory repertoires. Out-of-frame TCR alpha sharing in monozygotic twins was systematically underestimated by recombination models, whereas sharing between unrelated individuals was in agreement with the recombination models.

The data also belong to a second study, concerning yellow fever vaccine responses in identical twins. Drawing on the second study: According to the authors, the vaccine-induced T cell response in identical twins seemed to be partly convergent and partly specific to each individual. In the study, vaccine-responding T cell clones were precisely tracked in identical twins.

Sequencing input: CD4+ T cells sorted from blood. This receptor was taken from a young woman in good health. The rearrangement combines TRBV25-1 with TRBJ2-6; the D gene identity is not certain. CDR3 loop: CASSESAVFYSGANVLTF. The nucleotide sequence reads TGTGCCAGCAGTGAATCGGCAGTTTTTTACTCTGGGGCCAACGTCCTGACTTTC.